Shown below are 15 T cell receptor beta chains from a single sample sequenced in a study of patients and donors after allogeneic stem cell transplantation. TCRdb re-called the RT-PCR reads with MiXCR, one entry per CDR3 protein. This sample has 15,000 to 20,000 distinct CDR3 sequences; 4.5% to 6% occur once, and the top ten carry 40%. The source material was blood, either unsorted or a sorted T cell fraction (not recorded which). The receptors originated from a human donor who was either an allogeneic HSCT recipient or a stem cell or donor lymphocyte infusion donor (not recorded which). It is not recorded whose cells these are; they may come from a transplant donor.

In this sample, this clonotype turned up many times. The chain links TRBV7-8 to TRBJ1-6; no clear D gene. Germline-derived CDR1 and CDR2 are SGHVS and FQNEAQ. The CDR3 consists of 16 residues. V dropped 0 bases and J dropped 7 bases, with 13 bases sitting between them. CDR3 bases: TGTGCCAGCAGCTTAGCGCCCGGCAGCCCGAATTCACCCCTCCACTTT. Protein: CASSLAPGSPNSPLHF.

The J gene is TRBJ2-7, the V gene TRBV2; D is perhaps TRBD1 (6 bases). The germline CDR1 and CDR2 sequences are SNHLY and FYNNEI. The CDR3 runs to 15 residues. V was clipped by 7 bases and J by 7 bases, with 23 bases between them. This CDR3 reads CASNRPGQTSQEQYF. The CDR3 DNA reads as TGTGCCAGCAACAGACCGGGACAAACGTCTCAAGAGCAGTACTTC. Together with reference TRBV2 and TRBJ2-7, the CDR3 gives the full variable domain: EPEVTQTPSHQVTQMGQEVILRCVPISNHLYFYWYRQILGQKVEFLVSFYNNEISEKSEIFDDQFSVERPDGSNFTLKIRSTKLEDSAMYFCASNRPGQTSQEQYFGPGTRLTVT.

In its sample, this clonotype was seen a few times. The chain uses TRBV6-1 and TRBJ1-2; D remains ambiguous. V was shortened by 3 bases and J by 4 bases, with 12 bases between the two germline ends. CDR3 length: 14 amino acids. CDR1 is MNHNS and CDR2 is SASEGT in the germline V gene. CDR3 in DNA: TGTGCCAGCAGTGATACCCCAAACAGCTATGGCTACACCTTC. It specifies CASSDTPNSYGYTF.

Many counts were recorded for this clonotype. The chain has TRBV15 and TRBJ2-7; tentative D call: TRBD1 (7 bases). There are 15 residues in the CDR3. CDR1 LNHNV and CDR2 YYDKDF come from the germline V gene (reference sequence). The V and J ends lost 3 bases and 7 bases respectively, with 19 bases between them. The CDR3 bases are TGTGCCACCAGCAGGGGGGGACAGCGGACGGGTGAGCAGTACTTC. It yields the protein CATSRGGQRTGEQYF.

The CDR3 loop reads CASSSSSGISSYEQYF. CDR3 nucleotide sequence: TGTGCCAGCAGCTCCTCTAGCGGAATTAGCTCCTACGAGCAGTACTTC. The chain couples TRBV7-9 to TRBJ2-7, with 7 bases aligning to TRBD2. Unmatched junction bases numbered 9, after V lost 4 bases and J lost 0 bases. From germline, CDR1 is SEHNR and CDR2 FQNEAQ (reference sequence). CDR3 length equals 16 residues.

The V and J genes are TRBV2 and TRBJ1-1; D gene uncertain. Germline assignment: CDR1 SNHLY and CDR2 FYNNEI. The CDR3 is 13 residues long. V was cut by 8 bases and J by 3 bases, with 13 bases left in between. CDR3 nucleotides: TGTGCCAGCCAGCCCTTCTCGGACACTGAAGCTTTCTTT. Translated: CASQPFSDTEAFF.

This clonotype has only a few counts. The rearrangement links TRBV4-2 to TRBJ1-1; D gene uncertain. The CDR3 is made up of 14 amino acids. V was cut by 0 bases and J by 3 bases, with 8 bases left in between. CDR1 and CDR2 from the germline V gene are LGHNA and YNFKEQ. This CDR3 reads CASSQDPKDTEAFF. The CDR3 region has the DNA TGTGCCAGCAGCCAAGATCCTAAGGACACTGAAGCTTTCTTT.

This clonotype showed up many times. The chain carries TRBV18 and TRBJ2-3, with unresolved D. This CDR3 comprises 16 residues. The germline CDR1 and CDR2 sequences are KGHSH and LQKENI. Deletions cut 1 base from V and 0 bases from J, with 11 bases between. CDR3 DNA sequence: TGTGCCAGCTCACCACAATTGAAGAAGAGCACAGATACGCAGTATTTT. It codes for CASSPQLKKSTDTQYF.

This clonotype appeared many times. V is TRBV12-3 or TRBV12-4 and J is TRBJ2-1; no reliable D call. This CDR3 has 13 residues. With 3 bases removed from V and 6 bases from J, the gap between germline ends came to 9 bases. As DNA, the CDR3 is TGTGCCAGCAGTTTTTTTGGCCGCAATGAGCAGTTCTTC. Amino acid sequence: CASSFFGRNEQFF.

This clonotype was detected ten times or more. The rearrangement uses TRBV7-9 and TRBJ2-5, with 9 nucleotides matching TRBD1. Trimming took 1 base from V and 4 from J; bases not matched to a gene: 4. Germline V gene data show CDR1 as SEHNR and CDR2 as FQNEAQ (reference sequence). The CDR3 runs to 15 residues. This chain's CDR3 is CASSLDLTGGETQYF. The CDR3 DNA sequence: TGTGCCAGCAGCTTAGATTTGACAGGGGGAGAGACCCAGTACTTC. Variable domain in full (rest from reference TRBV7-9 and TRBJ2-5): DTGVSQNPRHKITKRGQNVTFRCDPISEHNRLYWYRQTLGQGPEFLTYFQNEAQLEKSRLLSDRFSAERPKGSFSTLEIQRTEQGDSAMYLCASSLDLTGGETQYFGPGTRLLVL.

At least ten counts were recorded for this clonotype. The chain recombines TRBV7-9 with TRBJ1-2; D is unresolved. Per the germline V gene, CDR1 is SEHNR and CDR2 is FQNEAQ (reference sequence). V was shortened by 0 bases and J by 5 bases, with 7 bases between the two germline ends. This CDR3 has 13 residues. CDR3 in DNA: TGTGCCAGCAGCTTAGCAGGAGAGTATGGCTACACCTTC. Its protein product is CASSLAGEYGYTF.

The V and J genes are TRBV7-4 and TRBJ1-3, with 7 bases aligning to TRBD1. The CDR3 covers 16 residues. The germline gives CDR1 SGHVT, CDR2 SQSDAQ. Trimming at V came to 6 bases and at J to 0 bases, leaving 8 bases not matched to a gene. CDR3 sequence (DNA): TGTGCCAGCAGGTCTACAGGGGTCTTCTCTGGAAACACCATATATTTT. This translates into CASRSTGVFSGNTIYF.

Many counts were recorded for this clonotype. The rearrangement uses TRBV5-4 and TRBJ2-5, with TRBD2 matching over 11 bases. The V segment lost 0 bases and the J segment 5 bases; nucleotides outside the gene matches: 3. Germline CDR1 is SGHNT and CDR2 is YYREEE (reference sequence). This CDR3 comprises 15 residues. CDR3 residues: CASSLVLAGAETQYF. CDR3 nucleotide sequence: TGTGCCAGCAGCTTGGTACTAGCGGGGGCGGAGACCCAGTACTTC.

This clonotype was seen more than once but under ten times. This chain links TRBV5-1 with TRBJ2-5; a possible D gene is TRBD1 (6 bases). This CDR3 is 14 amino acids long. In germline, CDR1 is SGHRS, CDR2 YFSETQ. V gave up 6 bases and J gave up 1 base, with 13 bases separating them. CDR3: CASTSDSPQETQYF. DNA for the CDR3: TGCGCCAGCACCTCGGACAGCCCCCAAGAGACCCAGTACTTC. The full variable domain, completed using reference TRBV5-1 and TRBJ2-5, is KAGVTQTPRYLIKTRGQQVTLSCSPISGHRSVSWYQQTPGQGLQFLFEYFSETQRNKGNFPGRFSGRQFSNSRSEMNVSTLELGDSALYLCASTSDSPQETQYFGPGTRLLVL.

This clonotype was recorded many times. The chain uses TRBV7-9 and TRBJ1-2, with 7 nucleotides matching TRBD1. Germline lookup yields CDR1 SEHNR and CDR2 FQNEAQ (reference sequence). The CDR3 extends over 16 amino acids. J was trimmed by 4 bases and V by 2 bases; bases with no gene match: 10. CDR3 loop: CASSLPERGRTYGYTF. The CDR3, as DNA: TGTGCCAGCAGCTTACCAGAAAGGGGGCGCACCTATGGCTACACCTTC.